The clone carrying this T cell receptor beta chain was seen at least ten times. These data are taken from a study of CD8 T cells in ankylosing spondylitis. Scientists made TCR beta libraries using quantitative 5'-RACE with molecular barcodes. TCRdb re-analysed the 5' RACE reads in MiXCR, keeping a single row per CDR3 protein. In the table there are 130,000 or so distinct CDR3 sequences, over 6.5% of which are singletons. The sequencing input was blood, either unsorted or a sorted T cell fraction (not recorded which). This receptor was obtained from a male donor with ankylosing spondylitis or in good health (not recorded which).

The CDR3 region is CASSLEISGANVLTF. DNA for the CDR3: TGCGCCAGCAGCTTAGAGATCTCTGGGGCCAACGTCCTGACTTTC. This chain joins TRBV5-1 and TRBJ2-6, with unresolved D. CDR3 length: 15 residues. The germline V gene encodes CDR1 SGHRS and CDR2 YFSETQ. The V and J ends lost 2 bases and 0 bases respectively, with 6 bases between them.